This TCR beta chain came from a study of blood T cell repertoires in COVID-19. Across the whole study: The origin of the acute and convalescent COVID-19 samples was the United States, Italy and Spain. T cells, B-cell-depleted T cells, or PBMCs provided the cDNA or gDNA that served as material.

The CDR3 sequence is 15 residues long. CDR1 is SNHLY and CDR2 is FYNNEI in the germline V gene. After removal of 6 bases from V and 4 bases from J, the junction contained 4 bases not matched to a gene. Methods used by the authors: Amplification from reference gene primers served as the basis for estimated nucleated cell counts. Some clones are missing from TCRdb's copy, which holds only in-frame ones; the method was immunoSEQ multiplex PCR. D and trimming were read from the DNA, whereas the V and J calls and clone size are those reported in that table. This table has about 120,000 clones, around 80% appearing once.

The sequence was obtained from a woman of 80 years or more with acute or convalescent COVID-19. Sequenced input: peripheral blood. V and J are TRBV2 and TRBJ2-3, with 13 bases lining up with TRBD2. Here the CDR3 DNA reads TGTGCCAGCAGGGAACTAGCGGGGGGGTCAGATACGCAGTATTTT. Translating it yields CASRELAGGSDTQYF.